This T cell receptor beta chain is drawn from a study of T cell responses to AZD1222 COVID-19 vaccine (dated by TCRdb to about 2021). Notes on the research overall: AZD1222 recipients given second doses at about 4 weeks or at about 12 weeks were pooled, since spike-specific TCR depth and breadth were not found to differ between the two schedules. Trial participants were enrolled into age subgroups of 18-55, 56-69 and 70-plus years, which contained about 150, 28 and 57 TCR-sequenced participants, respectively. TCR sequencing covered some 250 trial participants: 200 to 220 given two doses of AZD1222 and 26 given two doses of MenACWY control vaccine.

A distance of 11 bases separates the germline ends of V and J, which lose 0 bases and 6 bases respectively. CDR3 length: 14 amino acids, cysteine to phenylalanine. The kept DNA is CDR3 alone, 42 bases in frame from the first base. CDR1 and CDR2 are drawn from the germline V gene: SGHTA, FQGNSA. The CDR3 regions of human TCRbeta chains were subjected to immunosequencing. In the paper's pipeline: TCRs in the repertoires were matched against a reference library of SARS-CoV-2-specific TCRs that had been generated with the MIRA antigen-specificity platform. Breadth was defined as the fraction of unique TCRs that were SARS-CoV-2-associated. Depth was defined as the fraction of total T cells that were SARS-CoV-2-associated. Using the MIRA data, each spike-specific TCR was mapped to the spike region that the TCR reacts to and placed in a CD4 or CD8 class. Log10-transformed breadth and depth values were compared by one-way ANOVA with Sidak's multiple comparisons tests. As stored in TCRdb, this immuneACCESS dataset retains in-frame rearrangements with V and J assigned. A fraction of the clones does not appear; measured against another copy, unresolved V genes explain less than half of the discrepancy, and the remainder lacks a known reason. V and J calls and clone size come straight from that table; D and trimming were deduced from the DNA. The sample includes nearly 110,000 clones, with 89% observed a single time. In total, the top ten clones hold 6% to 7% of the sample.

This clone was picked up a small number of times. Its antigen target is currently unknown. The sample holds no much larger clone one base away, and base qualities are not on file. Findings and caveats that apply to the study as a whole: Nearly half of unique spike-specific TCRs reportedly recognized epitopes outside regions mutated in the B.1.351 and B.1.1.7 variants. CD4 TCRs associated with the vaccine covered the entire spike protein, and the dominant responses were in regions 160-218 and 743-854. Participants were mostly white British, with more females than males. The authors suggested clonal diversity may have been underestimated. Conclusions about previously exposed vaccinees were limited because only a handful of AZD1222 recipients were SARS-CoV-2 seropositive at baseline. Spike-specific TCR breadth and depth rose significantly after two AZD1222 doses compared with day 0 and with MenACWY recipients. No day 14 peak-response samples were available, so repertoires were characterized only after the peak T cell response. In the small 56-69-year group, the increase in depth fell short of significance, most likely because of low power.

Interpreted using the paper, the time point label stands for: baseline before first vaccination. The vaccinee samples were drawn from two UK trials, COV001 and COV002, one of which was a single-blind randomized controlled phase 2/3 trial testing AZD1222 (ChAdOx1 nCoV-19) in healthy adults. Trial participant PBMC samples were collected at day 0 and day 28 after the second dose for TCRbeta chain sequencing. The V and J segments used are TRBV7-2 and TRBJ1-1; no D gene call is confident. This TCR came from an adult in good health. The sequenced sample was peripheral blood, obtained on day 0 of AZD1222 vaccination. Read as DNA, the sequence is TGTGCCAGCAGCTTAGCGCAAATGTTTGCTGAAGCTTTCTTT. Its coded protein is CASSLAQMFAEAFF.